A selection of T cell receptor beta chains follows, all from one sample in a study of blood T cell repertoires in COVID-19. Generated by immunoSEQ multiplex PCR, the TCRdb table keeps only in-frame clones and is missing some. The sample contains approximately 150,000 clones, roughly 80% of which appear only once. Sample: peripheral blood. These receptors all come from a woman aged 80 or older with acute or convalescent COVID-19. Each CDR3 is given with its conserved first and last residue. The D gene is left open where the match is weak. Rows give clone size only sometimes, using once, few, many, or a class for an expanded clone.

V gene	J gene	clone size	D gene	CDR3 protein	CDR3 DNA
TRBV11-3	TRBJ2-5	.	.	CASSLDSGGVETQYF	TGTGCCAGCAGCTTAGATTCCGGAGGAGTGGAGACCCAGTACTTC
TRBV6-5	TRBJ1-6	once	.	CASRRVSYNSPLHF	TGTGCCAGCAGGAGGGTTTCCTATAATTCACCCCTCCACTTT
TRBV28	TRBJ1-4	.	.	CASRGGMGRREKLFF	TGTGCCAGCAGGGGGGGTATGGGGAGGCGTGAAAAACTGTTTTTT
TRBV9	TRBJ1-1	.	.	CASSSSRAGTEAFF	TGTGCCAGCAGCTCCAGCAGGGCCGGCACTGAAGCTTTCTTT
TRBV7-2	TRBJ1-2	.	.	CASSPQTGSYGYTF	TGTGCCAGCAGCCCGCAGACGGGGAGCTATGGCTACACCTTC
TRBV14	TRBJ2-7	once	TRBD2	CASSQVRGTGGEQYF	TGTGCCAGCAGCCAAGTCCGCGGGACCGGGGGGGAGCAGTACTTC
TRBV19	TRBJ2-2	many	.	CASGQDSYTGELFF	TGTGCCAGTGGCCAAGACAGCTACACCGGGGAGCTGTTTTTT
TRBV9	TRBJ2-1	.	.	CASSVGTGNGEQFF	TGTGCCAGCAGCGTAGGCACAGGGAACGGTGAGCAGTTCTTC
TRBV4-3	TRBJ1-4	.	TRBD1	CASSQDLTGVNEKLFF	TGCGCCAGCAGCCAAGACCTGACAGGGGTTAATGAAAAACTGTTTTTT
TRBV28	TRBJ1-5	.	TRBD1	CASSSQDRGVDQPQHF	TGTGCCAGCAGCTCTCAGGACAGGGGAGTGGATCAGCCCCAGCATTTT
TRBV5-1	TRBJ2-7	.	.	CASSLVRDEQYF	TGCGCCAGCAGCTTGGTGAGGGACGAGCAGTACTTC
TRBV7-2	TRBJ1-2	.	TRBD1	CASSLRGTGGDWDGYTF	TGTGCCAGCAGCTTGAGAGGGACAGGGGGCGATTGGGATGGCTACACCTTC
TRBV6-5	TRBJ1-2	few	.	CASTNPPGVGYTF	TGTGCCAGCACCAACCCCCCGGGGGTCGGCTACACCTTC
TRBV29-1	TRBJ2-7	.	.	CSVGVVGREQYF	TGCAGCGTGGGAGTCGTCGGTCGCGAGCAGTACTTC
TRBV5-1	TRBJ1-1	.	TRBD1	CASSQQGGTEAFF	TGCGCCAGCAGCCAGCAGGGGGGCACTGAAGCTTTCTTT
TRBV28	TRBJ2-5	.	.	CASSLSYGTQYF	TGTGCCAGCAGTTTATCCTACGGGACCCAGTACTTC
TRBV6-6	TRBJ1-5	.	.	CASSYGVTGSNQPQHF	TGTGCCAGCAGTTACGGTGTGACAGGAAGCAATCAGCCCCAACATTTT
TRBV5-8	TRBJ2-3	.	TRBD2	CASSLGTSGVTSTDTQYF	TGTGCCAGCAGCTTGGGGACTAGCGGGGTCACAAGCACAGATACGCAGTATTTT
TRBV5-1	TRBJ1-1	.	.	CASSPAGTMNTEAFF	TGCGCCAGCAGCCCCGCCGGGACAATGAACACTGAAGCTTTCTTT
TRBV4-1	TRBJ2-7	once	TRBD2	CASSQASGGTYEQYF	TGCGCCAGCAGCCAGGCTAGCGGGGGTACCTACGAGCAGTACTTC
TRBV5-1	TRBJ1-5	.	.	CASSLAGVGQPQHF	TGCGCCAGCAGCTTGGCCGGGGTTGGGCAGCCCCAGCATTTT
TRBV5-1	TRBJ2-7	.	TRBD2	CASSLTSGPSEQYF	TGCGCCAGCAGCTTGACTAGCGGCCCTAGTGAGCAGTACTTC
TRBV30	TRBJ2-2	once	.	CAWSVPVWQINTGELFF	TGTGCCTGGAGTGTTCCCGTGTGGCAGATCAACACCGGGGAGCTGTTTTTT
TRBV4-1	TRBJ2-7	few	TRBD2	CASSQMTSGGSSSYEQYF	TGCGCCAGCAGCCAAATGACTAGCGGGGGGTCAAGCTCCTACGAGCAGTACTTC
TRBV30	TRBJ1-5	.	.	CAWSARYSNQPQHF	TGTGCCTGGAGCGCCAGGTATAGCAATCAGCCCCAGCATTTT
TRBV6-2/TRBV6-3	TRBJ2-5	.	TRBD2	CASSYSSLGAGGTQYF	TGTGCCAGCAGTTACTCGTCTCTGGGCGCGGGAGGGACCCAGTACTTC
TRBV19	TRBJ1-6	.	.	CASSIRQEVGPLHF	TGTGCCAGTAGTATACGACAGGAGGTAGGACCCCTCCACTTT
TRBV24-1	TRBJ2-5	.	TRBD1	CATSDSGQGGGETQYF	TGTGCCACCAGTGATTCCGGACAGGGGGGCGGAGAGACCCAGTACTTC
TRBV21-1	TRBJ2-7	.	.	CASSKDGAKPPYEQYF	TGTGCCAGCAGCAAAGATGGGGCAAAACCACCCTACGAGCAGTACTTC
TRBV14	TRBJ1-1	.	TRBD1	CASRTGDTEAFF	TGTGCCAGTCGAACAGGGGACACTGAAGCTTTCTTT
TRBV30	TRBJ2-7	.	.	CAWSVRQPTRLNEQYF	TGTGCCTGGAGTGTCCGACAGCCTACACGCTTAAACGAGCAGTACTTC
TRBV5-1	TRBJ1-4	.	.	CASSSGQRSNEKLFF	TGCGCCAGCAGCTCAGGACAGAGGTCTAATGAAAAACTGTTTTTT
TRBV18	TRBJ2-7	.	.	CASSPRTNAYEQYF	TGTGCCAGCTCACCAAGGACAAACGCCTACGAGCAGTACTTC
TRBV18	TRBJ2-2	.	TRBD2	CASSQTSDYTGELFF	TGTGCCAGCTCACAGACTAGCGACTACACCGGGGAGCTGTTTTTT
TRBV6-1	TRBJ1-3	.	.	CASSEASGSGNTIYF	TGTGCCAGCAGTGAAGCGTCAGGGTCTGGAAACACCATATATTTT
TRBV5-4	TRBJ2-3	.	.	CASSFYGASTDTQYF	TGTGCCAGCAGCTTTTATGGAGCTAGCACAGATACGCAGTATTTT
TRBV5-1	TRBJ1-3	few	.	CASSFSGSGNTIYF	TGCGCCAGCAGCTTTTCAGGTTCTGGAAACACCATATATTTT
TRBV11-2	TRBJ2-5	many	TRBD2	CASSFSLAAQYQETQYF	TGTGCCAGCAGCTTCTCCCTAGCGGCGCAGTATCAAGAGACCCAGTACTTC
TRBV6-5	TRBJ1-2	few	.	CASSYGSRRGYGYTF	TGTGCCAGCAGTTACGGTTCGCGCCGGGGGTATGGCTACACCTTC
TRBV3-1/TRBV3-2	TRBJ2-7	.	TRBD2	CASSASSGLAGVSFEQYF	TGTGCCAGCAGCGCCAGTTCAGGACTAGCGGGGGTATCATTCGAGCAGTACTTC
TRBV6-4	TRBJ1-5	.	.	CASIAVGRRVNQPQHF	TGTGCCAGCATTGCAGTGGGCAGGCGGGTCAATCAGCCCCAGCATTTT
TRBV9	TRBJ1-6	.	TRBD1	CASSVDGQENSPLHF	TGTGCCAGCAGCGTAGATGGACAGGAGAATTCACCCCTCCACTTT
TRBV3-1/TRBV3-2	TRBJ2-2	.	.	CASSQGTATGELFF	TGTGCCAGCAGCCAAGGGACAGCCACCGGGGAGCTGTTTTTT
TRBV2	TRBJ2-4	.	.	CASSQAQLEGPSNF	TGTGCCAGCAGTCAGGCCCAGCTAGAGGGTCCTTCGAACTTC
TRBV7-2	TRBJ1-1	.	TRBD1	CASSLGDSRTEAFF	TGTGCCAGCAGCTTAGGGGACAGCAGGACTGAAGCTTTCTTT
TRBV10-3	TRBJ2-1	.	TRBD2	CAIRGASGSYNEQFF	TGTGCCATACGGGGGGCTAGCGGGTCCTACAATGAGCAGTTCTTC
TRBV4-3	TRBJ2-5	.	.	CASSQDVRETQYF	TGCGCCAGCAGCCAAGATGTTCGGGAGACCCAGTACTTC
TRBV7-2	TRBJ1-5	.	TRBD1	CASSPRTGGDQPQHF	TGTGCCAGCAGCCCGCGGACAGGGGGCGATCAGCCCCAGCATTTT
TRBV7-2	TRBJ2-5	once	TRBD1	CASSPRDRQETQYF	TGTGCCAGCAGCCCCCGGGACAGGCAAGAGACCCAGTACTTC
TRBV4-2	TRBJ1-1	.	.	CASSPRSGRDTHTEAFF	TGTGCCAGCAGCCCCCGATCAGGGCGGGATACGCACACTGAAGCTTTCTTT
TRBV18	TRBJ1-1	.	.	CASSPLLTVNTEAFF	TGTGCCAGCTCACCTTTGTTGACAGTTAACACTGAAGCTTTCTTT
TRBV3-1/TRBV3-2	TRBJ1-1	.	TRBD1	CASSPRQGNTEAFF	TGTGCCAGCAGCCCTAGACAGGGGAACACTGAAGCTTTCTTT
TRBV7-9	TRBJ2-1	.	.	CASSLSGAYNEQFF	TGTGCCAGCAGCTTATCAGGGGCTTACAATGAGCAGTTCTTC
TRBV5-4	TRBJ2-1	.	.	CASSDLGREDEQFF	TGTGCCAGCAGCGATTTAGGGAGAGAGGATGAGCAGTTCTTC